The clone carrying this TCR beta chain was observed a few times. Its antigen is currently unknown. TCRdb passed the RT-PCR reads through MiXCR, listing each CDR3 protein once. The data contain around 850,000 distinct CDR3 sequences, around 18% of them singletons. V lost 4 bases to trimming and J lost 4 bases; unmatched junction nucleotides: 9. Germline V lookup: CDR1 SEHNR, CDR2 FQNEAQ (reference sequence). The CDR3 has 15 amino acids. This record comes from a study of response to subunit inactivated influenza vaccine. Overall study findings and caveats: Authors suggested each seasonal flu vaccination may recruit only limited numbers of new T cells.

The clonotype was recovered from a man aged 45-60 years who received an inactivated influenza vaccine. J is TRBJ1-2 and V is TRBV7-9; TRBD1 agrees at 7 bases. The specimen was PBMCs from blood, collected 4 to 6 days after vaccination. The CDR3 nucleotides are TGTGCCAGCAGCTGGGCCGGGACAGCTTCCTATGGCTACACCTTC. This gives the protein CASSWAGTASYGYTF.